These T cell receptor beta chains were read from a single sample in a study of shared clonotypes between healthy human individuals. Using immunoSEQ multiplex PCR, the repertoire was profiled, and TCRdb retains in-frame clones only, with some absent. Among 2 million or so clones, roughly 94% were seen once, and the ten largest hold under 0.15%. The sequencing input was naive CD4+ T cells sorted from blood. The receptors were sampled from a man between 18 and 35 years old in good health. Each CDR3 is given without its conserved first and last residue. Each record gives: CDR3 protein, D gene, V gene, CDR3 length. A D gene is named only where the DNA matches it firmly.

CDR3 protein: ASSQATGLTGYT; D gene: -; V gene: TRBV4-1; CDR3 length: 12
CDR3 protein: ASSEVAGVTNEQY; D gene: TRBD2; V gene: TRBV6-4; CDR3 length: 13
CDR3 protein: ASSVGGDTGELF; D gene: -; V gene: TRBV9; CDR3 length: 12
CDR3 protein: ASSRDNQETQY; D gene: -; V gene: TRBV18; CDR3 length: 11
CDR3 protein: SVETDRDGYT; D gene: -; V gene: TRBV29-1; CDR3 length: 10
CDR3 protein: AISEERDTDTQY; D gene: TRBD2; V gene: TRBV10-3; CDR3 length: 12
CDR3 protein: ASGSQGPTDTQY; D gene: TRBD1; V gene: TRBV12-5; CDR3 length: 12
CDR3 protein: ASSLDRGPNRPQH; D gene: TRBD1; V gene: TRBV7-2; CDR3 length: 13
CDR3 protein: ASSQLAGERNEQF; D gene: TRBD2; V gene: TRBV5-6; CDR3 length: 13
CDR3 protein: ASRGTSGQREQY; D gene: TRBD2; V gene: TRBV6-1; CDR3 length: 12
CDR3 protein: ASSKGAWDRVGVGSPLH; D gene: -; V gene: TRBV21-1; CDR3 length: 17
CDR3 protein: ASSPRGRANEKLF; D gene: -; V gene: TRBV13; CDR3 length: 13
CDR3 protein: AIRPLAGEQY; D gene: TRBD2; V gene: TRBV10-3; CDR3 length: 10
CDR3 protein: ASSPRVGNTIY; D gene: -; V gene: TRBV11-2; CDR3 length: 11
CDR3 protein: ASSGDRDNSPLH; D gene: TRBD1; V gene: TRBV6-1; CDR3 length: 12
CDR3 protein: ASSIGTSTYEQY; D gene: -; V gene: TRBV19; CDR3 length: 12
CDR3 protein: ASSLDRGYETQY; D gene: TRBD1; V gene: TRBV11-2; CDR3 length: 12
CDR3 protein: AISESTRNYGYT; D gene: -; V gene: TRBV10-3; CDR3 length: 12
CDR3 protein: ASSHTRAGKTGQF; D gene: -; V gene: TRBV6-5; CDR3 length: 13
CDR3 protein: ASSPREVYQETQY; D gene: -; V gene: TRBV28; CDR3 length: 13
CDR3 protein: ASSESTRNEQY; D gene: -; V gene: TRBV10-2; CDR3 length: 11
CDR3 protein: ASGTGVYEQY; D gene: TRBD1; V gene: TRBV7-9; CDR3 length: 10
CDR3 protein: ASSPGPPSEGEAF; D gene: -; V gene: TRBV2; CDR3 length: 13
CDR3 protein: ASSVDRGYGYT; D gene: TRBD1; V gene: TRBV9; CDR3 length: 11
CDR3 protein: ASSEALGVSAQH; D gene: -; V gene: TRBV2; CDR3 length: 12
CDR3 protein: ASSELSAGRYGYT; D gene: -; V gene: TRBV6-1; CDR3 length: 13
CDR3 protein: ASSPLQGGDEKLF; D gene: -; V gene: TRBV5-1; CDR3 length: 13
CDR3 protein: ASSGRALYGYT; D gene: -; V gene: TRBV6-1; CDR3 length: 11
CDR3 protein: ASSNRDRNSPLH; D gene: TRBD1; V gene: TRBV19; CDR3 length: 12
CDR3 protein: ATLGQGAGNQPQH; D gene: TRBD1; V gene: TRBV10-3; CDR3 length: 13
CDR3 protein: ASKDSSNQPQH; D gene: -; V gene: TRBV6-1; CDR3 length: 11
CDR3 protein: ASSYKGYNSPLH; D gene: -; V gene: TRBV6-5; CDR3 length: 12
CDR3 protein: AILSGYTDTQY; D gene: -; V gene: TRBV10-3; CDR3 length: 11
CDR3 protein: AWAQGLADQPQH; D gene: -; V gene: TRBV30; CDR3 length: 12
CDR3 protein: ASSFGESGQETQY; D gene: -; V gene: TRBV7-9; CDR3 length: 13
CDR3 protein: ASSFWGQGRETQY; D gene: -; V gene: TRBV5-6; CDR3 length: 13
CDR3 protein: ASSLAQGNYGYT; D gene: -; V gene: TRBV7-2; CDR3 length: 12
CDR3 protein: ASSLGQGAPYEQY; D gene: TRBD1; V gene: TRBV5-6; CDR3 length: 13
CDR3 protein: AWSVRKWDRRF; D gene: TRBD1; V gene: TRBV30; CDR3 length: 11
CDR3 protein: ASSFGINYGYT; D gene: -; V gene: TRBV13; CDR3 length: 11